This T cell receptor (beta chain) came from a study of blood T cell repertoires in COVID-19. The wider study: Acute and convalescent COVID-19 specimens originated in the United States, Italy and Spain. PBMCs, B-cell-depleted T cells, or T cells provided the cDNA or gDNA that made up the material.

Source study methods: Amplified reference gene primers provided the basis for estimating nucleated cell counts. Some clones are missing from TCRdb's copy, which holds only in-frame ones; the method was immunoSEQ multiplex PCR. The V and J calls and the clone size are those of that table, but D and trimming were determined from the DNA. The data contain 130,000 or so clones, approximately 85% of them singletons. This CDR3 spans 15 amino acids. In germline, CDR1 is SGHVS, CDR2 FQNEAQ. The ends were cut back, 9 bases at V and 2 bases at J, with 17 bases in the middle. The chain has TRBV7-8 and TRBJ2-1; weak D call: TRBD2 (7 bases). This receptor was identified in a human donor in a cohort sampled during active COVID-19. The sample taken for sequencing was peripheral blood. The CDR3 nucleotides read TGTGCCAGTGGGGGGGCGGTGCTTACCTACAATGAGCAGTTCTTC. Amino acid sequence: CASGGAVLTYNEQFF.